What follows describes a single TCR beta chain. These data are taken from a study of control samples from healthy donors and cancer patients. Clones were read by immunoSEQ multiplex PCR, and TCRdb kept only the in-frame ones, dropping some. Of about 160,000 clones listed, around 94% were seen once; the top ten hold about 15%. The CDR3 consists of 12 residues. Trimming removed 6 bases at V and 3 bases at J, with 8 bases between. This clonotype was sampled from a man in his sixties with colorectal cancer. Sequenced input: PBMCs. The rearrangement links TRBV12-3 or TRBV12-4 to TRBJ1-1; D is uncertain. The DNA for the CDR3 is TGTGCCAGCAGACAGTGGGACACTGAAGCTTTCTTT. The encoded protein is CASRQWDTEAFF.